This T cell receptor (beta chain) derives from a study of blood T cells in healthy people across ages. V lost 3 bases to trimming and J lost 2 bases; unmatched junction nucleotides: 6. The CDR3 covers 16 residues. The germline CDR1 and CDR2 sequences are MGHRA and YSYEKL. Primed by a sample-barcoded 5' primer and a J-beta primer mix, a second PCR proceeded for about 6 to 11 cycles. TCRdb re-called the 5' RACE reads with MiXCR, one entry per CDR3 protein. The sample carries approximately 1.5 million distinct CDR3 sequences, roughly a third recorded once. The specimen sequenced was blood. This TCR came from a woman aged 30 to 39 in good health. V gene TRBV4-1 combines with J gene TRBJ2-1; 8 nucleotides align to TRBD2. The CDR3 coding sequence is TGCGCCAGCAGCCACATTAGCGGGAAGCCCTACAATGAGCAGTTCTTC. Its translation: CASSHISGKPYNEQFF.